A single sample is the source of the 15 T cell receptor beta chains below, sequenced in a study of T cells in tuberculosis. Assay used: immunoSEQ multiplex PCR; TCRdb lists only in-frame clones, some missing. Here the sample spans about 22,000 clones, around 97% being singletons. Sequencing was performed on PBMCs. These receptors were obtained from a donor aged 10-29 years with latent tuberculosis or without tuberculosis infection.

The chain employs TRBV2 and TRBJ1-2, with 7 nucleotides matching TRBD1. From germline, CDR1 is SNHLY and CDR2 FYNNEI. CDR3 length equals 13 residues. The trim removed 4 bases at V and 4 bases at J, leaving 3 bases unmatched. This CDR3 reads CASSGPGGYGYTF. CDR3 in DNA: TGTGCCAGCAGTGGCCCAGGGGGCTATGGCTACACCTTC.

The chain uses TRBV9 and TRBJ2-7; D is uncertain. The V and J ends lost 3 bases and 5 bases respectively, with 12 bases between them. Germline V lookup: CDR1 SGDLS, CDR2 YYNGEE. This CDR3 contains 13 residues. The CDR3 here is CASSAPTFHEQYF. The DNA for the CDR3 is TGTGCCAGCAGCGCTCCGACTTTTCACGAGCAGTACTTC.

The chain is built from TRBV29-1 and TRBJ2-7; 11 nucleotides agree with TRBD2. CDR1 SQVTM and CDR2 ANQGSEA come from the germline V gene. The trim removed 7 bases at V and 3 bases at J, leaving 5 bases unmatched. CDR3 length: 13 amino acids. The CDR3 loop reads CSATGTSGYEQYF. The DNA of the CDR3 is TGCAGCGCTACCGGGACTAGCGGCTACGAGCAGTACTTC.

The chain joins TRBV5-1 to TRBJ2-1; maybe TRBD2 (6 bases). V lost 5 bases to trimming and J lost 1 base, with 16 bases between them. Per the germline V gene, CDR1 is SGHRS and CDR2 is YFSETQ. This CDR3 is 16 amino acids long. The DNA of the CDR3 is TGCGCCAGCAGTCGGATCGGCGGGGCATCCTACAATGAGCAGTTCTTC. Encoded protein: CASSRIGGASYNEQFF.

The V call is TRBV6-5, the J call TRBJ1-2, with D perhaps matching TRBD1 (6 bases). Germline V gives CDR1 MNHEY, CDR2 SVGAGI. V shed 8 bases and J shed 4 bases, with 20 bases lying between them. The CDR3 runs 15 residues. The CDR3 protein is CASRVGQGWTYGYTF. The CDR3 region has the DNA TGTGCCAGCCGTGTGGGTCAGGGGTGGACCTATGGCTACACCTTC.

The chain links TRBV4-3 to TRBJ2-7, with D tentatively TRBD2 (5 bases). Germline V gene data show CDR1 as LGHNA and CDR2 as YSLEER. The ends were cut back, 4 bases at V and 6 bases at J, with 16 bases in the middle. This CDR3 has 14 residues. The chain's CDR3 is CASSPIGSGSEQYF. DNA for the CDR3: TGCGCCAGCAGCCCCATAGGCAGCGGTTCCGAGCAGTACTTC.

The chain carries TRBV5-6 and TRBJ1-1, with D unresolved. The germline V gene encodes CDR1 SGHDT and CDR2 YYEEEE. V dropped 4 bases and J dropped 0 bases, with 7 bases sitting between them. This CDR3 is built from 13 residues. The CDR3: CASSQILNTEAFF. CDR3 in DNA: TGTGCCAGCAGCCAGATATTGAACACTGAAGCTTTCTTT. Based on the CDR3 plus reference TRBV5-6 and TRBJ1-1, the full variable domain is DAGVTQSPTHLIKTRGQQVTLRCSPKSGHDTVSWYQQALGQGPQFIFQYYEEEERQRGNFPDRFSGHQFPNYSSELNVNALLLGDSALYLCASSQILNTEAFFGQGTRLTVV.

This chain joins TRBV23-1 and TRBJ2-7; no clear D gene. TRBV23-1 counts as an open reading frame of uncertain function. V lost 1 base to trimming and J lost 2 bases, with 6 bases between them. This CDR3 contains 13 residues. CDR3 residues: CASSQYPAYEQYF. CDR3 DNA: TGCGCCAGCAGTCAATATCCGGCCTACGAGCAGTACTTC.

J is TRBJ1-4 and V is TRBV18; perhaps TRBD1 as D (6 bases). Germline V CDR1 and CDR2: KGHSH, LQKENI. Deletions cut 1 base from V and 5 bases from J, with 11 bases between. The CDR3 contains 15 residues. The CDR3: CASSPLLQGNEKLFF. In nucleotides, the CDR3 is TGTGCCAGCTCACCACTCCTACAGGGAAATGAAAAACTGTTTTTT.

The chain has TRBV5-1 and TRBJ2-3, with D possibly TRBD1 on 6 matching bases. CDR3 length equals 14 residues. V was shortened by 5 bases and J by 6 bases, with 16 bases between the two germline ends. From germline, CDR1 is SGHRS and CDR2 YFSETQ. The DNA for the CDR3 is TGCGCCAGCAGACAGGGTTGGTCCTCGGATACGCAGTATTTT. It yields the protein CASRQGWSSDTQYF.

This chain connects TRBV19 to TRBJ1-1; perhaps TRBD1 as D (5 bases). V was pared by 4 bases and J by 1 base, with 7 bases between. Germline CDR1 and CDR2: LNHDA and SQIVND (reference sequence). There are 13 residues in the CDR3. The CDR3 DNA follows: TGTGCCAGTAGTACAGGGTGGAACACTGAAGCTTTCTTT. It specifies CASSTGWNTEAFF.

The V and J genes are TRBV15 and TRBJ2-1, with a tentative D call TRBD1 (6 bases). The germline V gene has CDR1 LNHNV and CDR2 YYDKDF (reference sequence). The CDR3 has 20 residues. The V gene lost 3 bases and the J gene lost 1 base, with 25 bases spanning the gap. CDR3 bases: TGTGCCACCAGCAGTCCTCGAAGGGGGTTGGCTAAGGCTTCCTACAATGAGCAGTTCTTC. It codes for CATSSPRRGLAKASYNEQFF.

The rearrangement joins TRBV27 to TRBJ2-2; 13 bases match TRBD2. The J segment lost 6 bases and the V segment lost 5 bases, leaving 6 bases of the junction unmatched. This CDR3 is 16 amino acids long. Germline CDR1 and CDR2: MNHEY and SMNVEV (reference sequence). The CDR3 loop reads CASSTGLAGYSGELFF. In DNA form, the CDR3 reads TGTGCCAGCAGTACGGGACTAGCGGGGTATTCCGGGGAGCTGTTTTTT.

This chain joins TRBV4-1 and TRBJ1-2, with D possibly being TRBD1 (5 bases). Trimming removed 0 bases from V and 3 bases from J, with 17 bases in between. Germline V lookup: CDR1 MGHRA, CDR2 YSYEKL. The length of the CDR3 is 17 residues. The CDR3 nucleotides are TGCGCCAGCAGCCAAGATGGTTCAGGGATTCTCGACTATGGCTACACCTTC. Translating gives CASSQDGSGILDYGYTF.

This rearrangement joins TRBV6-6 to TRBJ2-2, with D possibly being TRBD1 (5 bases). The CDR3 is 13 amino acids. V gave up 0 bases and J gave up 13 bases, with 12 bases separating them. Germline lookup yields CDR1 MNHNY and CDR2 SVGAGI (reference sequence). The DNA of the CDR3 is TGTGCCAGCAGTTACTCGACAGCAGAGTGGCTGTTTTTT. Translated, it gives CASSYSTAEWLFF.